A few counts support the clone carrying this T cell receptor beta chain. Its antigen is still unknown. The sample comes from a study of beta chain features in type 1 diabetes. Findings and caveats of the study: VDJ junctions sequenced from type 1 diabetes patients showed fewer insertions and more deletions. Among patients with Type 1 diabetes, TCRB CDR3s were moderately but significantly shorter in every one of the four CD4+ subsets.

Expressed TCRB transcripts were sequenced because the isolated RNA had all been reverse transcribed beforehand. Naive, central memory and regulatory T cell samples produced a mean of roughly 3.5 million reads. Clones were sequenced by immunoSEQ multiplex PCR, and TCRdb holds only the in-frame ones, with some missing. Of around 240,000 clones listed, about a sixth are singletons. This CDR3 comprises 14 residues. V gave up 6 bases and J gave up 5 bases, with 19 bases separating them. Germline loops: CDR1 SQVTM, CDR2 ANQGSEA. Sorting based on CD45RO/CCR7/CD25/CD127/CD95/CD27 separated CD4+ naive, central memory, regulatory and stem cell-like memory cells.

The sequenced sample was naive CD4+ T cells from blood. This clonotype was sampled from a man younger than 40 with type 1 diabetes. The V call is TRBV29-1, the J call TRBJ2-5; D possibly corresponds to TRBD1 (5 bases). The CDR3 sequence is CSVRGKVSAETQYF. CDR3 DNA: TGCAGCGTAAGGGGAAAAGTTTCGGCGGAGACCCAGTACTTC.